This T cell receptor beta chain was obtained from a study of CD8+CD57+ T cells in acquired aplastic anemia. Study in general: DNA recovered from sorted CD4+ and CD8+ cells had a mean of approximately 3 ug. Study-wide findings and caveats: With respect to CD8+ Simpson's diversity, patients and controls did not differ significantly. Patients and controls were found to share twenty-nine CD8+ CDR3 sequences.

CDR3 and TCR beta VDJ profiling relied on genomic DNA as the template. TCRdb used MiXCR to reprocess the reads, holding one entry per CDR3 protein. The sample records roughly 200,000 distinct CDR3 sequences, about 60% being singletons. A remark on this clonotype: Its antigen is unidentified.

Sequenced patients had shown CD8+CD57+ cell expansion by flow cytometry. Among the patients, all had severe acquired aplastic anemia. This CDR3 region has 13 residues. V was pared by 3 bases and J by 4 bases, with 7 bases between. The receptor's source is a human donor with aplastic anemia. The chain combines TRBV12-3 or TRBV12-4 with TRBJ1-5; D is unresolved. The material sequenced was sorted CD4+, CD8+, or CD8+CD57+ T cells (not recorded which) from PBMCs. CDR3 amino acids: CASSFTANQPQHF. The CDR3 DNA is TGTGCCAGCAGTTTTACAGCTAATCAGCCCCAGCATTTT.